This is a list of T cell receptor beta chains from one sample in a study of blood T cell repertoires in COVID-19. The assay was immunoSEQ multiplex PCR, and TCRdb's table has in-frame clones only and misses some. Counted here are about 150,000 clones, roughly 84% occurring once; the ten biggest clones make up about 12%. The specimen was peripheral blood. Receptors were obtained from a woman aged 55-69 years with COVID-19, enrolled during active disease. Each CDR3 is given with its conserved first and last residue. D genes are given only for firm matches. Where a row states a size, it is once, few, many or the class of an expanded clone; other rows omit it.

TRBD1 | once | TRBJ2-1 | TRBV7-8 | TGTGCCAGCAGCTTAGGACAGGGGTCCTACAATGAGCAGTTCTTC | CASSLGQGSYNEQFF
. | . | TRBJ1-6 | TRBV4-1 | TGCGCCAGCAGCCAAGGCAGACGGGCCTATAATTCACCCCTCCACTTT | CASSQGRRAYNSPLHF
TRBD1 | . | TRBJ1-2 | TRBV14 | TGTGCCAGCAGACCAGGGGGGAGGTATGGCTACACCTTC | CASRPGGRYGYTF
TRBD1 | . | TRBJ1-4 | TRBV2 | TGTGCCAGCCTCTCGGGAGACAGGGTCTCAAAACTGTTTTTT | CASLSGDRVSKLFF
TRBD2 | . | TRBJ2-2 | TRBV19 | TGTGCCAGTAGTCGACACCTCCTAGCGGGAGGCACGAACACCGGGGAGCTGTTTTTT | CASSRHLLAGGTNTGELFF
TRBD2 | once | TRBJ2-1 | TRBV5-4 | TGTGCCATTGGACTAGCGGGGAACAATGAGCAGTTCTTC | CAIGLAGNNEQFF
TRBD2 | . | TRBJ2-7 | TRBV7-9 | TGTGCCAGCACAATAGCGGGAGGGCCTTACGAGCAGTACTTC | CASTIAGGPYEQYF
TRBD2 | . | TRBJ2-3 | TRBV24-1 | TGTGCCACCAGTGAAGGACTAGCGAGGATCACAGATACGCAGTATTTT | CATSEGLARITDTQYF
. | . | TRBJ2-5 | TRBV18 | TGTGCCAGCGCCCTAAACCGGGGATACGGGGAGACCCAGTACTTC | CASALNRGYGETQYF
. | . | TRBJ1-4 | TRBV29-1 | TGCAGCGTTGAATCGGGGGAAAAACTGTTTTTT | CSVESGEKLFF
. | . | TRBJ2-1 | TRBV18 | TGTGCCAGCTCTCGTGACAGCAAATCCTACAATGAGCAGTTCTTC | CASSRDSKSYNEQFF
TRBD1 | few | TRBJ1-5 | TRBV2 | TGTGCCAGTTACCGGGACAGGGGGCAAGGCAATCAGCCCCAGCATTTT | CASYRDRGQGNQPQHF
. | . | TRBJ1-1 | TRBV4-1 | TGCGCCAGCAGCCCCAGCGGGGGGGGCCTTGGATTGAACACTGAAGCTTTCTTT | CASSPSGGGLGLNTEAFF
. | . | TRBJ2-7 | TRBV3-1/TRBV3-2 | TGTGCCAGCAGCTTGGACTCGTCCTACGAGCAGTACTTC | CASSLDSSYEQYF
TRBD1 | once | TRBJ1-2 | TRBV18 | TGTGCCAGCTCACCAACCGGGACAGGGAGAGCTAACTATGGCTACACCTTC | CASSPTGTGRANYGYTF
. | . | TRBJ1-1 | TRBV2 | TGTGCCAATCCCCGGGACACAAGAAACACTGAAGCTTTCTTT | CANPRDTRNTEAFF
. | . | TRBJ1-4 | TRBV12-3/TRBV12-4 | TGTGCCAGCAGTTTACCCGGTAAACTGTTTTTT | CASSLPGKLFF
TRBD1 | once | TRBJ2-5 | TRBV2 | TGTGCCGGGTCAGGACAGGGGAGTGTGACCCAGTACTTC | CAGSGQGSVTQYF
. | . | TRBJ1-2 | TRBV5-1 | TGCGCCAGCAGCCTGGACAGAAGCTATGGCTACACCTTC | CASSLDRSYGYTF
. | . | TRBJ2-1 | TRBV18 | TGTGCCAGCTCATCCCGGGACAGCCAGGGGGGTGAGCAGTTCTTC | CASSSRDSQGGEQFF
TRBD1 | . | TRBJ1-1 | TRBV2 | TGTGCCAGCAACCCAGACAGGGGGAACACTGAAGCTTTCTTT | CASNPDRGNTEAFF
TRBD1 | . | TRBJ2-1 | TRBV9 | TGTGCCAGCAGCGTATTCGGACAGGCGAGCTCCTACAATGAGCAGTTCTTC | CASSVFGQASSYNEQFF
TRBD1 | . | TRBJ1-1 | TRBV10-3 | TGTGCCATCAGTACAGGGGGCGCGGACACTGAAGCTTTCTTT | CAISTGGADTEAFF
. | . | TRBJ2-5 | TRBV2 | TGTGCCAGCAGTGACGGGGTAGTCCTGTACTTC | CASSDGVVLYF
. | once | TRBJ1-4 | TRBV20-1 | TGCAGTGCTAGTGACTTGGAAAAACTGTTTTTT | CSASDLEKLFF
. | . | TRBJ1-5 | TRBV18 | TGTGCCAGCTCACCCATGGTGGCGCCGGGTCAGCCCCAGCATTTT | CASSPMVAPGQPQHF
. | . | TRBJ1-2 | TRBV21-1 | TGTGCCACTACACCCAGGGGCTATGGCTACACCTTC | CATTPRGYGYTF
TRBD1 | . | TRBJ1-5 | TRBV5-6 | TGTGCCAGCAGCTCACGGACAGGGAATCAGCCCCAGCATTTT | CASSSRTGNQPQHF
. | . | TRBJ1-2 | TRBV9 | TGTGCCAGCAGCGTCGGGGGGCAAGGCTACACCTTC | CASSVGGQGYTF
. | . | TRBJ2-6 | TRBV5-5 | TGTGCCAGCAGCTTGGCGGGTTCTGGGGCCAACGTCCTGACTTTC | CASSLAGSGANVLTF
. | few | TRBJ2-3 | TRBV7-2 | TGTGCCAGCAGCTCATCGACACTCAACACAGATACGCAGTATTTT | CASSSSTLNTDTQYF
TRBD2 | . | TRBJ2-1 | TRBV11-3 | TGTGCCAGCAGCTTAGGAGCGGGGGGGCACAATGAGCAGTTCTTC | CASSLGAGGHNEQFF
. | . | TRBJ1-6 | TRBV14 | TGTGCCAGCAGCTTGCGACAGGCTGGTTCACCCCTCCACTTT | CASSLRQAGSPLHF
TRBD1 | . | TRBJ2-2 | TRBV30 | TGTGCCTGGAGAACAGGGGGCTACACCGGGGAGCTGTTTTTT | CAWRTGGYTGELFF
. | . | TRBJ1-5 | TRBV18 | TGTGCCAGCTCACGGGCGGGGGCGTCTCAGCCCCAGCATTTT | CASSRAGASQPQHF